The 24 T cell receptor beta chains below were found in one sample sequenced in a study of blood T cell repertoires in COVID-19. Clones were read by immunoSEQ multiplex PCR, and TCRdb kept only the in-frame ones, dropping some. The repertoire has hundreds of thousands of clones, 87% of them found once; the top ten carry roughly 1.8%. The sequencing input was PBMCs or T cells enriched from blood (not recorded which). These TCRs come from a woman younger than 30 with acute COVID-19.

The chain combines TRBV7-9 with TRBJ1-2, with TRBD1 identical over 7 bases. The CDR3 has 14 residues. Germline-derived CDR1 and CDR2 are SEHNR and FQNEAQ (reference sequence). With 1 base clipped from V and 4 bases from J, the junction kept 3 bases outside the gene matches. CDR3 sequence reads: CASSLGGQSYGYTF. The DNA for the CDR3 is TGTGCCAGCAGCTTAGGGGGACAGTCCTATGGCTACACCTTC.

The gene calls are TRBV19 and TRBJ1-2, with D perhaps TRBD1 (6 bases). CDR1 is LNHDA, CDR2 SQIVND, per germline (reference sequence). This CDR3 comprises 14 residues. Between the trimmed V and J ends, which lost 7 bases and 4 bases, there was a span of 16 bases. The CDR3 sequence is CASTNMDRPYGYTF. CDR3 nucleotide sequence: TGTGCCAGTACTAACATGGACAGACCCTATGGCTACACCTTC.

J is TRBJ2-3 and V is TRBV11-2; no clear D gene. V was pared by 2 bases and J by 4 bases, with 4 bases between. Germline assignment: CDR1 SGHAT and CDR2 FQNNGV. The CDR3 contains 12 residues. The CDR3 bases are TGTGCCAGCAGCTTACTTCCAGATACGCAGTATTTT. Residues: CASSLLPDTQYF.

The rearrangement joins TRBV4-1 to TRBJ1-1, with TRBD1 identical over 9 bases. Germline V gives CDR1 MGHRA, CDR2 YSYEKL. The ends lost 1 base at V and 6 bases at J; junction bases unmatched: 3. The CDR3 spans 14 residues. CDR3: CASSQGTGAPEAFF. CDR3 DNA sequence: TGCGCCAGCAGCCAAGGGACAGGGGCCCCTGAAGCTTTCTTT.

The sample holds a few counts of this clone. The chain joins TRBV19 to TRBJ2-7, with 10 bases aligning to TRBD2. The CDR3 is 14 amino acids. The junction had 4 bases not matched to a gene; V was cut back by 5 bases and J by 3 bases. The germline V gene has CDR1 LNHDA and CDR2 SQIVND (reference sequence). In DNA form, the CDR3 reads TGTGCCAGTAGTCCCGGACTAGCGGTCTACGAGCAGTACTTC. Protein sequence: CASSPGLAVYEQYF.

The gene calls are TRBV18 and TRBJ2-7; D gene uncertain. This CDR3 contains 13 residues. CDR1 is KGHSH and CDR2 is LQKENI in the germline V gene. The ends were cut back, 1 base at V and 2 bases at J, with 6 bases in the middle. The CDR3 DNA reads TGTGCCAGCTCACCACTGGTAGCCTACGAGCAGTACTTC. This codes for CASSPLVAYEQYF.

CDR3 coding DNA: TGTGCCAGCAGTCCAACCGCAGGGGGCACGGAGCCCCAGCATTTT. Its translation is CASSPTAGGTEPQHF. The V call is TRBV28, the J call TRBJ1-5; 8 nucleotides match TRBD1. This CDR3 spans 15 amino acids. CDR1 MDHEN and CDR2 SYDVKM come from the germline V gene. Trimming took 5 bases from V and 8 from J; bases not matched to a gene: 11.

This chain uses TRBV28 with TRBJ1-5; perhaps TRBD1 as D (5 bases). V lost 1 base and J lost 2, with 12 bases in between. Germline V gene sequence: CDR1 MDHEN, CDR2 SYDVKM. This CDR3 contains 16 residues. In DNA, the CDR3 is TGTGCCAGCAGTTTATCAGGGATCGTGGGCAATCAGCCCCAGCATTTT. Protein product: CASSLSGIVGNQPQHF.

This clone occurred a few times. J is TRBJ2-7 and V is TRBV6-1; D gene uncertain. The CDR3 length is 15 residues. CDR1 is MNHNS and CDR2 is SASEGT in the germline V gene. Trimming took 5 bases from V and 2 from J, leaving 16 bases between them. The DNA of the CDR3 is TGTGCCAGCAGTTCGGCCAGGATTAAGGCCTACGAGCAGTACTTC. Encoded protein: CASSSARIKAYEQYF.

The J gene is TRBJ1-2, the V gene TRBV2; weak D call: TRBD1 (6 bases). The germline V and J ends were trimmed by 6 bases and 0 bases, with 11 bases remaining between them. The CDR3 runs 14 residues. The V gene's germline CDR1 is SNHLY and CDR2 FYNNEI. DNA for the CDR3: TGTGCCAGCAGGGGACGGACAGCTAACTATGGCTACACCTTC. It yields the protein CASRGRTANYGYTF.

The chain has TRBV9 and TRBJ2-7; 11 bases fit TRBD2. The CDR3 sequence is 14 residues long. CDR1 SGDLS and CDR2 YYNGEE come from the germline V gene. The ends lost 1 base at V and 5 bases at J; junction bases unmatched: 2. CDR3 bases: TGTGCCAGCAGCGTAACTAGCGGGAGCGACGAGCAGTACTTC. Translated, it gives CASSVTSGSDEQYF.

V gene TRBV19 combines with J gene TRBJ2-7, with a tentative D call TRBD2 (7 bases). Looked up from germline, CDR1 is LNHDA and CDR2 is SQIVND (reference sequence). The CDR3 spans 14 residues. The V gene lost 5 bases and the J gene lost 6 bases, with 17 bases spanning the gap. DNA of the CDR3: TGTGCCAGTAGTCCGCGGGGGCACGGGGGCGAGCAGTACTTC. It specifies CASSPRGHGGEQYF.

This clone has a single count. CDR3 region: CSAVQGYEQYF. The CDR3 DNA reads as TGCAGTGCTGTACAGGGCTACGAGCAGTACTTC. The V call is TRBV20-1, the J call TRBJ2-7, with D possibly being TRBD1 (6 bases). Germline CDR1 is DFQATT and CDR2 is SNEGSKA (reference sequence). The length of the CDR3 is 11 residues. Trimming took off 5 bases at V and 3 bases at J, with 8 bases between the two ends.

The chain recombines TRBV18 with TRBJ2-3; D remains unclear. This CDR3 has 14 residues. Germline V gene lookup returns CDR1 KGHSH and CDR2 LQKENI. Trimming took 4 bases from V and 2 from J, leaving 10 bases between them. CDR3 region: CASSLGSATDTQYF. The CDR3 coding sequence is TGTGCCAGCTCACTGGGCAGTGCCACAGATACGCAGTATTTT.

This chain connects TRBV7-2 to TRBJ1-4; 9 nucleotides match TRBD1. The CDR3 runs to 17 residues. V dropped 2 bases and J dropped 2; count of bases not matched to a gene: 6. CDR1 SGHTA and CDR2 FQGNSA come from the germline V gene. The DNA of the CDR3 is TGTGCCAGCAGCTTACTGAGGGGACAGGGCACTAATGAAAAACTGTTTTTT. Its translation is CASSLLRGQGTNEKLFF.

The chain couples TRBV27 to TRBJ1-2, with a possible D match to TRBD1 (5 bases). In germline, CDR1 is MNHEY, CDR2 SMNVEV (reference sequence). Trimming took 5 bases from V and 5 from J, leaving 21 bases between them. This CDR3 comprises 16 residues. The CDR3 region is CASSPTRELMMYGYTF. DNA of the CDR3: TGTGCCAGCAGTCCAACCAGGGAACTTATGATGTATGGCTACACCTTC.

This chain uses TRBV4-3 with TRBJ2-7; 8 bases are shared with TRBD1. This CDR3 has 16 amino acids. Germline CDR1 is LGHNA and CDR2 is YSLEER. V was clipped by 0 bases and J by 5 bases; unmatched bases: 9. The CDR3 reads CASSQDSSQGANEQYF. CDR3 nucleotide sequence: TGCGCCAGCAGCCAAGATTCATCTCAGGGGGCGAACGAGCAGTACTTC.

This chain connects TRBV7-2 to TRBJ2-7; D is unresolved. This CDR3 has 15 amino acids. The V and J ends lost 3 bases and 0 bases respectively, with 12 bases between them. Germline V gives CDR1 SGHTA, CDR2 FQGNSA. The CDR3 is CASSFQGGSSYEQYF. DNA for the CDR3: TGTGCCAGCAGCTTTCAAGGCGGTAGCTCCTACGAGCAGTACTTC. Full variable domain (rest looked up from reference TRBV7-2 and TRBJ2-7): GAGVSQSPSNKVTEKGKDVELRCDPISGHTALYWYRQSLGQGLEFLIYFQGNSAPDKSGLPSDRFSAERTGGSVSTLTIQRTQQEDSAVYLCASSFQGGSSYEQYFGPGTRLTVT.

The chain carries TRBV4-1 and TRBJ2-7; TRBD1 is a possible D gene (6 bases). The CDR3 runs 17 residues. Germline loops: CDR1 MGHRA, CDR2 YSYEKL. V lost 4 bases and J lost 2, with 21 bases in between. CDR3 in DNA: TGCGCCAGCAGCCGAGCTTCCGACAGGCCATTTACCTACGAGCAGTACTTC. It codes for CASSRASDRPFTYEQYF.

This clone has only a few counts. The chain carries TRBV6-4 and TRBJ1-1; D not certain. Trimming took 0 bases from V and 1 from J, leaving 6 bases between them. Germline CDR1 is MRHNA and CDR2 is SNTAGT. The length of the CDR3 is 14 residues. The CDR3 reads CASSDSHGNTEAFF. The DNA for the CDR3 is TGTGCCAGCAGTGACTCCCACGGGAACACTGAAGCTTTCTTT.

The chain combines TRBV27 with TRBJ2-7; 13 bases line up with TRBD2. Germline CDR1 and CDR2: MNHEY and SMNVEV (reference sequence). The CDR3 has 15 residues. V lost 4 bases, J lost 4 bases, and 4 bases stayed unmatched. CDR3 DNA sequence: TGTGCCAGCAGTTGGACTAGCGGGAGAGCTTACGAGCAGTACTTC. Translated, it gives CASSWTSGRAYEQYF.

The V gene is TRBV6-5, the J gene TRBJ1-5, with D possibly TRBD1 on 6 matching bases. CDR1 is MNHEY, CDR2 SVGAGI, per germline. The ends were cut back, 4 bases at V and 2 bases at J, with 6 bases in the middle. The CDR3 contains 13 residues. Written as DNA, the CDR3 is TGTGCCAGCAGTTGGACAGGCAATCAGCCCCAGCATTTT. It codes for CASSWTGNQPQHF.

This clone was counted between two and nine times. The genes are TRBV5-5 and TRBJ2-7; possibly TRBD2 for D (5 bases). CDR1 is SGHKS and CDR2 is YYEKEE in the germline V gene (reference sequence). V lost 0 bases to trimming and J lost 3 bases, with 10 bases between them. This CDR3 is 14 amino acids long. CDR3 nucleotides: TGTGCCAGCAGCTTGGCGGGGATTGACTACGAGCAGTACTTC. It encodes CASSLAGIDYEQYF. Using reference TRBV5-5 and TRBJ2-7 for the parts outside the CDR3, the full variable domain is DAGVTQSPTHLIKTRGQQVTLRCSPISGHKSVSWYQQVLGQGPQFIFQYYEKEERGRGNFPDRFSARQFPNYSSELNVNALLLGDSALYLCASSLAGIDYEQYFGPGTRLTVT.

CDR3 residues: CASSYSSGRTYNEQFF. Written as DNA, the CDR3 is TGTGCCAGCAGTTACTCCAGCGGGAGAACCTACAATGAGCAGTTCTTC. J is TRBJ2-1 and V is TRBV6-2 or TRBV6-3; TRBD2 matches 8 bases. This CDR3 contains 16 residues. V shed 0 bases, J shed 2 bases, and the junction held 3 bases outside the gene matches. Germline loops: CDR1 MNHEY, CDR2 SVGEGT.